This T cell receptor (beta chain) came from a study of regulatory and conventional T cells in RAG deficiency. Only one count was recorded for this clone. The antigen is not known. Profiling relied on immunoSEQ multiplex PCR, and the TCRdb table lists in-frame clones only, not all of them. The data hold 30,000 to 40,000 clones, with more than 75% observed a single time. Genomic DNA came from blood conventional CD4+ T cells gated CD25-low CD127-high. Looked up from germline, CDR1 is LNHDA and CDR2 is SQIVND (reference sequence). The length of the CDR3 is 14 residues. V gave up 7 bases and J gave up 5 bases; unmatched junction bases: 4. Broader study findings: Omenn syndrome and CID/AS patients had approximately 91-fold fewer unique Treg TCR beta sequences, versus roughly 10-fold elsewhere. RAG-deficient patients showed markedly lower Shannon entropy and higher Simpson indices than control T-cell subsets.

The same specimen was also included in a second study, on regulatory T cells. That work adds: Amplification used 52 TRBV primers and 13 TRBJ primers. Regulatory T cells showed the strongest V-J pair restriction and V/J gene skewing among patient repertoires.

Sequencing used CD4+ effector T cells sorted from blood. The chain is built from TRBV19 and TRBJ1-4; 10 bases match TRBD1. The source of this sequence is a human donor in good health. The CDR3 loop is CASISDRGNEKLFF. The DNA of the CDR3 is TGTGCCAGTATCTCGGACAGGGGGAATGAAAAACTGTTTTTT. Variable domain in full (rest from reference TRBV19 and TRBJ1-4): DGGITQSPKYLFRKEGQNVTLSCEQNLNHDAMYWYRQDPGQGLRLIYYSQIVNDFQKGDIAEGYSVSREKKESFPLTVTSAQKNPTAFYLCASISDRGNEKLFFGSGTQLSVL.